This entry lists 9 T cell receptor beta chains sequenced from one sample in a study of post-analysis software for immune sequencing data. Unique molecular identifiers were present in the TCR beta cDNA libraries. MiXCR, run by TCRdb on the PCR reads, gives a single entry per CDR3 protein. The table has more than 450,000 distinct CDR3 sequences, 34% seen once; the top ten hold about 6%. No antigen has been identified for these receptors. Study-wide findings and caveats: With TRBV5-6, TRBV5-1 and TRBV20-1 included, about five TRBV segments were more frequent in patients than in controls.

The material sequenced was blood. All receptors come from a girl under 18 with multiple sclerosis.

V and J are TRBV25-1 and TRBJ2-1, with D tentatively TRBD2 (6 bases). The CDR3 consists of 17 residues. Trimming removed 4 bases from V and 3 bases from J, with 19 bases in between. Germline values: CDR1 MGHDK, CDR2 SYGVNS. The CDR3 is CASSVKGGLPRYNEQFF. The DNA of the CDR3 is TGTGCCAGCAGTGTCAAGGGAGGTTTACCCCGCTACAATGAGCAGTTCTTC.

This rearrangement joins TRBV6-1 to TRBJ2-3; weak D call: TRBD2 (6 bases). Germline V gene data show CDR1 as MNHNS and CDR2 as SASEGT. V was pared by 6 bases and J by 1 base, with 23 bases between. The CDR3 consists of 18 residues. This CDR3 reads CASSPSGLLRGGTDTQYF. In DNA, the CDR3 is TGTGCCAGCAGCCCCTCGGGACTCCTCCGGGGTGGCACAGATACGCAGTATTTT.

The chain has TRBV6-5 and TRBJ2-7; D remains unclear. CDR3 length: 14 residues. Germline CDR1 reads MNHEY; CDR2 reads SVGAGI. Trimming took off 0 bases at V and 3 bases at J, with 9 bases between the two ends. CDR3 in DNA: TGTGCCAGCAGTTACTCGGGTGAGGTCTACGAGCAGTACTTC. It codes for CASSYSGEVYEQYF.

This clonotype came up a few times. This sequence joins TRBV29-1 and TRBJ1-2; D might be TRBD1 (5 bases). Trimming left V 7 bases short and J 9 bases short, with 15 bases between. The CDR3 sequence is 11 residues long. CDR1 and CDR2 (germline): SQVTM, ANQGSEA. Here the CDR3 DNA reads TGCAGCGCACAAAGGGGCAGCCGCTACACCTTC. Its translation: CSAQRGSRYTF.

This clonotype has a handful of counts. This sequence joins TRBV5-1 and TRBJ1-2; D remains unclear. This CDR3 contains 13 residues. V was clipped by 4 bases and J by 8 bases, with 15 bases between them. The germline V gene has CDR1 SGHRS and CDR2 YFSETQ. This CDR3 reads CASSKSYADGYTF. The CDR3 nucleotides read TGCGCCAGCAGCAAGTCGTATGCAGACGGCTACACCTTC.

This chain joins TRBV9 and TRBJ2-3, with D unresolved. The CDR3 is 15 residues long. From germline, CDR1 is SGDLS and CDR2 YYNGEE. V lost 0 bases and J 2 bases, leaving 10 bases between the germline ends. This chain's CDR3 is CASSVGPRTTDTQYF. In nucleotides, the CDR3 is TGTGCCAGCAGCGTAGGTCCCCGGACCACAGATACGCAGTATTTT.

This clonotype was observed a few times. The chain carries TRBV5-1 and TRBJ1-2; D gene uncertain. Trimming stripped 8 bases from V and 0 bases from J, with 20 bases between. The CDR3 contains 16 residues. Per the germline V gene, CDR1 is SGHRS and CDR2 is YFSETQ. The CDR3 spells CASFEAPERSNYGYTF. Written as DNA, the CDR3 is TGCGCCAGTTTCGAGGCCCCCGAGCGCTCTAACTATGGCTACACCTTC.

This clonotype was found many times. The rearrangement joins TRBV7-3 to TRBJ2-1; D is perhaps TRBD1 or TRBD2 (5 bases each). Per germline, CDR1 SGHTA and CDR2 FQGTGA. The CDR3 runs to 16 residues. V lost 4 bases to trimming and J lost 6 bases, with 19 bases between them. CDR3 in DNA: TGTGCCAGCAGCTCGACAGAGGGCCTTGGCTCCAATGAGCAGTTCTTC. This sequence encodes CASSSTEGLGSNEQFF.

This clonotype was seen only once. This sequence joins TRBV6-1 and TRBJ2-5, with 9 bases fitting TRBD2. From germline, CDR1 is MNHNS and CDR2 SASEGT. This CDR3 comprises 19 residues. Trimming at V came to 3 bases and at J to 11 bases, leaving 25 bases not matched to a gene. The CDR3 DNA sequence: TGTGCCAGCAGTGAGGCATCGGTGCTAGCGGGGCCAACCTACAATGAGCAGTACTTC. This encodes CASSEASVLAGPTYNEQYF.